This T cell receptor beta chain was found in a study of control samples from healthy donors and cancer patients. Using immunoSEQ multiplex PCR, the repertoire was profiled, and TCRdb retains in-frame clones only, with some absent. This repertoire shows approximately 84,000 clones, more than 75% found once; its top ten account for around 9.1%. Sequences were obtained from blood. This clonotype was sampled from a woman in her fifties or sixties in good health.

This chain's CDR3 is CASSSGQGFWTGELFF. The DNA of the CDR3 is TGTGCCAGCAGCTCGGGACAGGGGTTTTGGACCGGGGAGCTGTTTTTT. The chain recombines TRBV7-9 with TRBJ2-2, with 10 bases lining up with TRBD1. CDR3 size: 16 residues. Trimming took 4 bases from V and 5 from J; bases not matched to a gene: 7. Germline V CDR1 and CDR2: SEHNR, FQNEAQ (reference sequence).